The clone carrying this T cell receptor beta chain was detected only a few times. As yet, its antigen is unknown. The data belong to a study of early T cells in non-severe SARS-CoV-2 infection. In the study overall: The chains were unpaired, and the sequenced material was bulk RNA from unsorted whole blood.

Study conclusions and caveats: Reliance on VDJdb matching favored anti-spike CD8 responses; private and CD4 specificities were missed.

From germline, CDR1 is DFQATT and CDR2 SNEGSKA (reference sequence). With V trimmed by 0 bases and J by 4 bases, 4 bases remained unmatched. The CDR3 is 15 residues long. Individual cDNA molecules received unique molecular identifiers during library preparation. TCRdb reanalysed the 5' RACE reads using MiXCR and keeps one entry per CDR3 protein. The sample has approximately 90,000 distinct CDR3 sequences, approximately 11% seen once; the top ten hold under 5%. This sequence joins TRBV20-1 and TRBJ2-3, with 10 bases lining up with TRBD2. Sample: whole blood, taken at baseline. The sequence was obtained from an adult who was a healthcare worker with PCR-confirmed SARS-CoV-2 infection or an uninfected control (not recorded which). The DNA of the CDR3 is TGCAGTGCTAGAGACCCTAGCGGGAGCTCAGATACGCAGTATTTT. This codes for CSARDPSGSSDTQYF.